The next 25 T cell receptor beta chains were all read from a single sample in a study of blood T cells in healthy people across ages. Primed by a sample-barcoded 5' primer and a J-beta primer mix, a second PCR proceeded for about 7 to 11 cycles. TCRdb processed the 5' RACE reads anew with MiXCR; each CDR3 protein has one entry. The table has about 780,000 distinct CDR3 sequences, about 42% seen once. The sample comprised blood. These receptors came from an elderly man in good health.

V and J are TRBV3-1 and TRBJ1-2; 9 bases map to TRBD1. The CDR3 extends over 15 amino acids. V was pared by 0 bases and J by 4 bases, with 3 bases of the junction left unmatched. CDR1 is LGHDT, CDR2 YNNKEL, per germline (reference sequence). The DNA of the CDR3 is TGTGCCAGCAGCCAAGAGGGGGACAGGGTCTATGGCTACACCTTC. Translated, it gives CASSQEGDRVYGYTF.

The chain recombines TRBV20-1 with TRBJ2-3, with 8 bases aligning to TRBD2. V shed 5 bases and J 1 base; nucleotides not matched to a gene: 17. The CDR3 runs 18 residues. Per the germline V gene, CDR1 is DFQATT and CDR2 is SNEGSKA (reference sequence). CDR3 sequence (DNA): TGCAGTGCTTCCCCTGCGGGGGGTCCCTTCTCGGGCACAGATACGCAGTATTTT. Translating it yields CSASPAGGPFSGTDTQYF.

This clonotype has just a few counts. V usage is TRBV29-1 and J usage is TRBJ2-3, with unresolved D. The CDR3 runs 12 residues. Germline assignment: CDR1 SQVTM and CDR2 ANQGSEA. Between the trimmed V and J ends, which lost 4 bases and 4 bases, there was a span of 9 bases. The CDR3 here is CSVGDFSDTQYF. Here the CDR3 DNA reads TGCAGCGTTGGTGATTTTTCAGATACGCAGTATTTT.

The CDR3 loop is CSVFGNHLGTGSYEQYF. In DNA form, the CDR3 reads TGCAGCGTTTTCGGAAACCATCTCGGGACAGGGTCCTACGAGCAGTACTTC. The V and J genes are TRBV29-1 and TRBJ2-7; 9 nucleotides line up with TRBD1. Germline lookup yields CDR1 SQVTM and CDR2 ANQGSEA. The CDR3 spans 17 residues. The junction had 15 bases not matched to a gene; V was cut back by 5 bases and J by 1 base.

This clonotype was observed a few times. The chain carries TRBV5-5 and TRBJ2-1, with D possibly being TRBD1 or TRBD2 (6 bases each). From germline, CDR1 is SGHKS and CDR2 YYEKEE (reference sequence). CDR3 length: 12 residues. Trimming left V 3 bases short and J 8 bases short, with 9 bases between. CDR3 nucleotides: TGTGCCAGCAGCTGGAGGGGGGATGAGCAGTTCTTC. It yields the protein CASSWRGDEQFF.

This clonotype was seen only a few times. This chain joins TRBV20-1 and TRBJ2-1; 7 bases are a match to TRBD2. Germline V gives CDR1 DFQATT, CDR2 SNEGSKA (reference sequence). V dropped 3 bases and J dropped 0; count of bases not matched to a gene: 8. The CDR3 runs to 16 residues. The chain's CDR3 is CSASPSSGNSYNEQFF. The DNA for the CDR3 is TGCAGTGCTAGCCCCTCTAGCGGTAACTCCTACAATGAGCAGTTCTTC.

The chain has TRBV3-1 and TRBJ2-3; 9 nucleotides match TRBD2. The CDR3 runs to 18 residues. Per the germline V gene, CDR1 is LGHDT and CDR2 is YNNKEL (reference sequence). V shed 0 bases and J 5 bases; nucleotides not matched to a gene: 12. CDR3 sequence reads: CASSQDLEAGGPKDTQYF. CDR3 nucleotides: TGTGCCAGCAGCCAAGATCTTGAGGCGGGAGGGCCGAAAGATACGCAGTATTTT.

This clonotype was detected ten times or more. The chain combines TRBV7-2 with TRBJ2-7; weak D call: TRBD1 (7 bases). CDR3 size: 14 residues. From germline, CDR1 is SGHTA and CDR2 FQGNSA. With 5 bases removed from V and 2 bases from J, the gap between germline ends came to 13 bases. CDR3 loop: CASSPGDRPYEQYF. CDR3 sequence (DNA): TGTGCCAGCAGCCCGGGGGACAGACCCTACGAGCAGTACTTC.

The chain employs TRBV6-1 and TRBJ2-7, with 11 bases matching TRBD1. Germline V gives CDR1 MNHNS, CDR2 SASEGT. J lost 0 bases, V lost 5 bases, and 6 bases had no gene match. CDR3 length equals 16 residues. CDR3 sequence: CASSPLGTGGSYEQYF. CDR3 nucleotides: TGTGCCAGCAGTCCCCTAGGGACAGGGGGCTCCTACGAGCAGTACTTC.

This clonotype appeared once. The chain combines TRBV12-3 or TRBV12-4 with TRBJ2-2; 13 nucleotides line up with TRBD2. This CDR3 has 16 residues. The trim removed 5 bases at V and 1 base at J, leaving 1 base unmatched. This CDR3 reads CASSRLAGGNTGELFF. CDR3 nucleotides: TGTGCCAGCAGTCGACTAGCGGGAGGGAACACCGGGGAGCTGTTTTTT.

The V call is TRBV28, the J call TRBJ2-7; 8 nucleotides agree with TRBD2. The germline CDR1 and CDR2 sequences are MDHEN and SYDVKM. This CDR3 has 12 amino acids. Trimming at V came to 10 bases and at J to 6 bases, leaving 8 bases not matched to a gene. CDR3 region: CAISAGVGEQYF. CDR3 DNA: TGTGCCATCTCAGCGGGAGTAGGCGAGCAGTACTTC.

CDR3 in amino acids: CASEYQGLPGSGYTF. CDR3 in DNA: TGTGCCAGCGAGTACCAGGGGCTCCCAGGGTCTGGCTACACCTTC. This sequence joins TRBV12-3 or TRBV12-4 and TRBJ1-2, with TRBD1 as a possible D gene (6 bases). Trimming removed 8 bases from V and 7 bases from J, with 23 bases in between. This CDR3 contains 15 residues.

The chain joins TRBV7-3 to TRBJ2-1; D not certain. The germline CDR1 and CDR2 sequences are SGHTA and FQGTGA. The germline V and J ends were trimmed by 5 bases and 5 bases, with 13 bases remaining between them. This CDR3 has 14 residues. The chain's CDR3 is CASSNMVVNNEQFF. CDR3 DNA: TGTGCCAGCAGCAACATGGTGGTTAACAATGAGCAGTTCTTC.

The chain recombines TRBV28 with TRBJ2-7; 7 bases agree with TRBD2. With V trimmed by 3 bases and J by 1 base, 6 bases remained unmatched. Per the germline V gene, CDR1 is MDHEN and CDR2 is SYDVKM. This CDR3 has 15 residues. This CDR3 reads CASSFLGAGSYEQYF. Written as DNA, the CDR3 is TGTGCCAGCAGTTTTCTGGGAGCGGGGTCCTACGAGCAGTACTTC.

This clonotype was counted only a few times. The genes are TRBV12-3 or TRBV12-4 and TRBJ2-2; 8 bases are a match to TRBD2. V was pared by 1 base and J by 5 bases, with 3 bases of the junction left unmatched. The CDR3 has 15 residues. The CDR3 DNA reads TGTGCCAGCAGTTTAGGAGCGGGAGTTACCGGGGAGCTGTTTTTT. This encodes CASSLGAGVTGELFF.

This clonotype has only a few counts. The chain is built from TRBV5-1 and TRBJ2-1, with 7 nucleotides matching TRBD2. V gave up 2 bases and J gave up 9 bases; unmatched junction bases: 5. The CDR3 is 13 residues long. CDR1 is SGHRS, CDR2 YFSETQ, per germline. In nucleotides, the CDR3 is TGCGCCAGCAGCTTCGATGGGGAGGGTGAGCAGTTCTTC. This gives the protein CASSFDGEGEQFF.

The J gene is TRBJ2-5, the V gene TRBV24-1; tentative D call: TRBD2 (6 bases). The CDR3 totals 14 residues. The V and J ends lost 4 bases and 5 bases respectively, with 13 bases between them. Germline V lookup: CDR1 KGHDR, CDR2 SFDVKD. This CDR3 is CATSEPGARETQYF. In DNA form, the CDR3 reads TGTGCCACCAGTGAACCGGGAGCGAGGGAGACCCAGTACTTC.

J is TRBJ2-5 and V is TRBV7-6; D gene ambiguous. Germline V gene data show CDR1 as SGHVS and CDR2 as FNYEAQ. V dropped 1 base and J dropped 4 bases, with 13 bases sitting between them. The CDR3 has 15 amino acids. As DNA, the CDR3 is TGTGCCAGCAGCTTAGATCCGGCGACCCGAGAGACCCAGTACTTC. Translated: CASSLDPATRETQYF.

The CDR3 loop reads CASSVGRGRNEQYF. The CDR3 DNA reads as TGTGCCAGCAGCGTAGGTAGGGGAAGGAATGAGCAGTACTTC. The gene calls are TRBV9 and TRBJ2-7, with D possibly TRBD1 on 5 matching bases. V gave up 0 bases and J gave up 7 bases, with 14 bases separating them. In germline, CDR1 is SGDLS, CDR2 YYNGEE. The CDR3 has 14 amino acids.

V usage is TRBV5-6 and J usage is TRBJ2-7; D is unresolved. The J call may be incorrect, as the DNA end agrees better with TRBJ2-5. There are 13 residues in the CDR3. Germline loops: CDR1 SGHDT, CDR2 YYEEEE. CDR3 DNA sequence: TGTGCCAGCAGCTTGGGGATAGCCGAGACCCAGTACTTC. Translation gives CASSLGIAETQYF.

In its sample, this clonotype was seen a few times. This chain uses TRBV7-2 with TRBJ2-7; 8 bases match TRBD2. Trimming cost V 4 bases and J 2 bases; bases outside gene matches: 16. Germline CDR1 is SGHTA and CDR2 is FQGNSA. This CDR3 has 18 amino acids. CDR3 in amino acids: CASSSRGGSGGITYEQYF. For the CDR3, the DNA is TGTGCCAGCAGCTCAAGGGGAGGGTCGGGAGGGATTACCTACGAGCAGTACTTC.

This clonotype was seen once. The CDR3 does not end in the conserved phenylalanine or tryptophan, so this is likely a read error. The rearrangement uses TRBV20-1 and TRBJ1-3; D ambiguous. The CDR3 has 15 residues. V was clipped by 1 base and J by 0 bases, with 10 bases between them. Germline V CDR1 and CDR2: DFQATT, SNEGSKA (reference sequence). In DNA, the CDR3 is TGCAGTGCTAGAGCCCCAGCGTACTCTGGAAACACCATATATTTG. Encoded protein: CSARAPAYSGNTIYL.

The rearrangement uses TRBV20-1 and TRBJ1-1; D remains unclear. CDR3 length equals 13 residues. Trimming stripped 5 bases from V and 4 bases from J, with 14 bases between. In germline, CDR1 is DFQATT, CDR2 SNEGSKA (reference sequence). The CDR3 DNA follows: TGCAGTGCTTCCGGGGAGATGAGCACTGAAGCTTTCTTT. Translated, it gives CSASGEMSTEAFF.

The chain joins TRBV7-9 to TRBJ2-5, with 8 nucleotides matching TRBD1. V trimming: 5 bases; J trimming: 5 bases; junction bases outside the gene matches: 7. The CDR3 loop spans 14 amino acids. CDR1 SEHNR and CDR2 FQNEAQ come from the germline V gene (reference sequence). CDR3: CASSASQGVETQYF. The CDR3 nucleotides read TGTGCCAGCAGCGCTTCACAGGGGGTGGAGACCCAGTACTTC.

V is TRBV29-1 and J is TRBJ1-4; unclear D gene. CDR3 length equals 13 residues. CDR1 is SQVTM and CDR2 is ANQGSEA in the germline V gene. V lost 6 bases and J lost 0, with 8 bases in between. This CDR3 reads CSVDGATNEKLFF. In DNA form, the CDR3 reads TGCAGCGTCGATGGTGCAACTAATGAAAAACTGTTTTTT.